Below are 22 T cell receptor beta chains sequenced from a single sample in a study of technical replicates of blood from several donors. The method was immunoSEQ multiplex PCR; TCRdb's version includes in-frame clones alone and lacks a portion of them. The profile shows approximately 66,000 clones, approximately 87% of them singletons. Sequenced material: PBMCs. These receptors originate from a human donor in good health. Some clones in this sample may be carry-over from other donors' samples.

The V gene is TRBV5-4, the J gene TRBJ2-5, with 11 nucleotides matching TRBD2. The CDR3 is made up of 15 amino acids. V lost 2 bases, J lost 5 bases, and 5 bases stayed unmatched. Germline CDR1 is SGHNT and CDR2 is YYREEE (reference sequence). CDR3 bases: TGTGCCAGCAGCTTACCTAGCGGGGGGCGGGAGACCCAGTACTTC. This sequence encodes CASSLPSGGRETQYF. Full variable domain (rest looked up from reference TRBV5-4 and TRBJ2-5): ETGVTQSPTHLIKTRGQQVTLRCSSQSGHNTVSWYQQALGQGPQFIFQYYREEENGRGNFPPRFSGLQFPNYSSELNVNALELDDSALYLCASSLPSGGRETQYFGPGTRLLVL.

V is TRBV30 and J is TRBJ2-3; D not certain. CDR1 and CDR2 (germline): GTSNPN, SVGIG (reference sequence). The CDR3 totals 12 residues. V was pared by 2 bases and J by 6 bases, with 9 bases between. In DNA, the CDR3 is TGTGCCTGGAGTCCCCTTGAGGATACGCAGTATTTT. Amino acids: CAWSPLEDTQYF.

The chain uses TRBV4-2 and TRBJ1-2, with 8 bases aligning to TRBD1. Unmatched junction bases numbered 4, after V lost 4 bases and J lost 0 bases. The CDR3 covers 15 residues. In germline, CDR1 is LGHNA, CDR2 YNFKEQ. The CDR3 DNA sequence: TGTGCCAGCAGCCTTGGACAGGGAGCTAACTATGGCTACACCTTC. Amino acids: CASSLGQGANYGYTF.

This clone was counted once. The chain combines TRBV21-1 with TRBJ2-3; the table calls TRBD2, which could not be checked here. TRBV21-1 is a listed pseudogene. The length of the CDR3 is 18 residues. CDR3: CASSKLPGGRYLTDTQYF. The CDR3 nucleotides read TGTGCCAGCAGCAAACTTCCGGGCGGGAGGTACCTCACAGATACGCAGTATTTT.

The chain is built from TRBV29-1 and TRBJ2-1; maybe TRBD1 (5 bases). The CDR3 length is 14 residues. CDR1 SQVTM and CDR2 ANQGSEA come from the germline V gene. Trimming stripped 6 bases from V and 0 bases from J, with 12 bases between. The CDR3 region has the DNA TGCAGCGTGGCTCAGGGCAGCTCCTACAATGAGCAGTTCTTC. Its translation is CSVAQGSSYNEQFF.

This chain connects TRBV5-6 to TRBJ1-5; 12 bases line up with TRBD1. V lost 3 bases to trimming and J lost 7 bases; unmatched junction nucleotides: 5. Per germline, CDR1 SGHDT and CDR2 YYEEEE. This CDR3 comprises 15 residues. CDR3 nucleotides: TGTGCCAGCAGCTCGGGACAGGGGGCTTGGCAGCCCCAGCATTTT. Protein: CASSSGQGAWQPQHF.

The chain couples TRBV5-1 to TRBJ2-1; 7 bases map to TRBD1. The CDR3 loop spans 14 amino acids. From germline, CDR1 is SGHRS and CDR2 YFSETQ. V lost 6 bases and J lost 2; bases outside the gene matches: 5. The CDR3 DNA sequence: TGCGCCAGCAAGACCGGGACAGCCTACAATGAGCAGTTCTTC. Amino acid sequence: CASKTGTAYNEQFF.

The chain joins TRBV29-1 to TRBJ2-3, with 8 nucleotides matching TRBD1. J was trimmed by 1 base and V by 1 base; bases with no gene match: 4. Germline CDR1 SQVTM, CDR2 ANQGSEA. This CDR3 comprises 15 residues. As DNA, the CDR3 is TGCAGCGTTGAAGGTTCAGGGGGCCGCACAGATACGCAGTATTTT. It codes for CSVEGSGGRTDTQYF.

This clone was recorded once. The CDR3 is CSASTGYEQYF. CDR3 nucleotides: TGCAGTGCTTCTACAGGGTACGAGCAGTACTTC. This chain joins TRBV20-1 and TRBJ2-7; a possible D gene is TRBD1 (6 bases). Germline V gene lookup returns CDR1 DFQATT and CDR2 SNEGSKA (reference sequence). This CDR3 spans 11 amino acids. The germline V and J ends were trimmed by 5 bases and 4 bases, with 9 bases remaining between them.

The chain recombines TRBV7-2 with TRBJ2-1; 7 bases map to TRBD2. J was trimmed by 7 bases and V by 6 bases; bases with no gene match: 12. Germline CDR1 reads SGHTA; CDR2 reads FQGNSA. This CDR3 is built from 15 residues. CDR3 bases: TGTGCCAGCAGGAAAGCGGGACTCGGCGCGAATGAGCAGTTCTTC. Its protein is CASRKAGLGANEQFF.

Written as DNA, the CDR3 is TGTGCCAGCAGCCCGTCCGGGGGAGATACGCAGTATTTT. Translation: CASSPSGGDTQYF. The chain recombines TRBV11-2 with TRBJ2-3; D is perhaps TRBD2 (6 bases). From germline, CDR1 is SGHAT and CDR2 FQNNGV. V lost 5 bases and J lost 5, with 11 bases in between. The CDR3 contains 13 residues.

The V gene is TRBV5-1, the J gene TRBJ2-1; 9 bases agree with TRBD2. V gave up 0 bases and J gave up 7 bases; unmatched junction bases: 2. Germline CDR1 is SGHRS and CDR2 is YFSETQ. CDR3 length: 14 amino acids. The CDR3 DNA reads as TGCGCCAGCAGCTTGGGGGGACTAGCAAATGAGCAGTTCTTC. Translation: CASSLGGLANEQFF.

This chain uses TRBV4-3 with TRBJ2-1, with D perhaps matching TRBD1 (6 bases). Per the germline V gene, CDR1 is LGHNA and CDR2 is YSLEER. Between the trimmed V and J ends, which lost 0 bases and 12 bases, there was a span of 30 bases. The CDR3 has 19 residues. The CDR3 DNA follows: TGCGCCAGCAGCCAAGAGCTCGGGTGGGGACACAAAGGGTCTAGGGGGCAGTTCTTC. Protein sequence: CASSQELGWGHKGSRGQFF.

CDR3 in DNA: TGTGCCAGCAGTTACTTGGGTCAGGGCTATGGCTACACCTTC. Its protein product is CASSYLGQGYGYTF. The rearrangement links TRBV6-5 to TRBJ1-2, with D maybe TRBD1 (5 bases). Trimming took 1 base from V and 4 from J, leaving 10 bases between them. The V gene's germline CDR1 is MNHEY and CDR2 SVGAGI. The CDR3 spans 14 residues.

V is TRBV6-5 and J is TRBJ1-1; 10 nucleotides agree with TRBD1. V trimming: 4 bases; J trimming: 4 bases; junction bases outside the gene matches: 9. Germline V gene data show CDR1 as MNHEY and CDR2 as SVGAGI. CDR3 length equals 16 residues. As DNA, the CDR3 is TGTGCCAGCAGTTTCCGACAGGGGGCGGGTATCACTGAAGCTTTCTTT. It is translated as CASSFRQGAGITEAFF.

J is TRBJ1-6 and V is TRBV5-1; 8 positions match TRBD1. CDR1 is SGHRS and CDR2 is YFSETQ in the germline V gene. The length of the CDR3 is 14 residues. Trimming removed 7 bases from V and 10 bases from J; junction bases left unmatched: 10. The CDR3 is CASGVGQENSPLHF. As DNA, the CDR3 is TGCGCCAGCGGGGTGGGACAGGAGAACTCACCCCTCCACTTT.

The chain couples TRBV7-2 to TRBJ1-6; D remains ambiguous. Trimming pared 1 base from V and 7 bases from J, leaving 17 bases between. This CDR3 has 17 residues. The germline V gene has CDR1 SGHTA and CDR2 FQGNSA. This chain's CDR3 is CASSLGRNGQVNSPLHF. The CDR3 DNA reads TGTGCCAGCAGCTTAGGAAGAAATGGGCAGGTGAATTCACCCCTCCACTTT.

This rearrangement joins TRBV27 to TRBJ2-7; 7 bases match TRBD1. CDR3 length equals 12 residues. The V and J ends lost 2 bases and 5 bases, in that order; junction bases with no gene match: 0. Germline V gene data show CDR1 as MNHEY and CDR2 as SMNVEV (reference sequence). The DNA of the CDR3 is TGTGCCAGCAGTTTAACAGGGGACGAGCAGTACTTC. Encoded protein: CASSLTGDEQYF.

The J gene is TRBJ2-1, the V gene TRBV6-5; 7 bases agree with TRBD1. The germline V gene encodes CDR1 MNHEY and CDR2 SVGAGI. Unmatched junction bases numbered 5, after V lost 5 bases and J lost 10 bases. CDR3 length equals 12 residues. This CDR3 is CASSLDRDEQFF. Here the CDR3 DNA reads TGTGCCAGCAGTCTTGACAGGGACGAGCAGTTCTTC.

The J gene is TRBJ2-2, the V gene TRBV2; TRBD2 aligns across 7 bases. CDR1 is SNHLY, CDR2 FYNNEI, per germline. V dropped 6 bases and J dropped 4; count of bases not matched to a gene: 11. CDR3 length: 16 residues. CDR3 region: CASSRIAGRGTGELFF. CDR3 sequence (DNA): TGTGCCAGCAGCCGAATAGCGGGTCGCGGCACCGGGGAGCTGTTTTTT.

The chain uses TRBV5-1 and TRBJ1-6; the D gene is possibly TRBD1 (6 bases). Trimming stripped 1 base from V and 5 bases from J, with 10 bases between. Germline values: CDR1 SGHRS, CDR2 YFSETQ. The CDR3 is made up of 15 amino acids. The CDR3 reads CASSLLGHDNSPLHF. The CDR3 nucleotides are TGCGCCAGCAGCTTGCTGGGACACGATAATTCACCCCTCCACTTT. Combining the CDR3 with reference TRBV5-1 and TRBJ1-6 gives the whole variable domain KAGVTQTPRYLIKTRGQQVTLSCSPISGHRSVSWYQQTPGQGLQFLFEYFSETQRNKGNFPGRFSGRQFSNSRSEMNVSTLELGDSALYLCASSLLGHDNSPLHFGNGTRLTVT.

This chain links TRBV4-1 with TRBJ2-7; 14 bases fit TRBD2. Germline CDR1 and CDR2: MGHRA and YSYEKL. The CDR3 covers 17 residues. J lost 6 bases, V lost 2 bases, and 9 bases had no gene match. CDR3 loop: CASSQPPAGTSGGEQYF. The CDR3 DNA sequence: TGCGCCAGCAGCCAACCCCCCGCCGGGACTAGCGGGGGCGAGCAGTACTTC.